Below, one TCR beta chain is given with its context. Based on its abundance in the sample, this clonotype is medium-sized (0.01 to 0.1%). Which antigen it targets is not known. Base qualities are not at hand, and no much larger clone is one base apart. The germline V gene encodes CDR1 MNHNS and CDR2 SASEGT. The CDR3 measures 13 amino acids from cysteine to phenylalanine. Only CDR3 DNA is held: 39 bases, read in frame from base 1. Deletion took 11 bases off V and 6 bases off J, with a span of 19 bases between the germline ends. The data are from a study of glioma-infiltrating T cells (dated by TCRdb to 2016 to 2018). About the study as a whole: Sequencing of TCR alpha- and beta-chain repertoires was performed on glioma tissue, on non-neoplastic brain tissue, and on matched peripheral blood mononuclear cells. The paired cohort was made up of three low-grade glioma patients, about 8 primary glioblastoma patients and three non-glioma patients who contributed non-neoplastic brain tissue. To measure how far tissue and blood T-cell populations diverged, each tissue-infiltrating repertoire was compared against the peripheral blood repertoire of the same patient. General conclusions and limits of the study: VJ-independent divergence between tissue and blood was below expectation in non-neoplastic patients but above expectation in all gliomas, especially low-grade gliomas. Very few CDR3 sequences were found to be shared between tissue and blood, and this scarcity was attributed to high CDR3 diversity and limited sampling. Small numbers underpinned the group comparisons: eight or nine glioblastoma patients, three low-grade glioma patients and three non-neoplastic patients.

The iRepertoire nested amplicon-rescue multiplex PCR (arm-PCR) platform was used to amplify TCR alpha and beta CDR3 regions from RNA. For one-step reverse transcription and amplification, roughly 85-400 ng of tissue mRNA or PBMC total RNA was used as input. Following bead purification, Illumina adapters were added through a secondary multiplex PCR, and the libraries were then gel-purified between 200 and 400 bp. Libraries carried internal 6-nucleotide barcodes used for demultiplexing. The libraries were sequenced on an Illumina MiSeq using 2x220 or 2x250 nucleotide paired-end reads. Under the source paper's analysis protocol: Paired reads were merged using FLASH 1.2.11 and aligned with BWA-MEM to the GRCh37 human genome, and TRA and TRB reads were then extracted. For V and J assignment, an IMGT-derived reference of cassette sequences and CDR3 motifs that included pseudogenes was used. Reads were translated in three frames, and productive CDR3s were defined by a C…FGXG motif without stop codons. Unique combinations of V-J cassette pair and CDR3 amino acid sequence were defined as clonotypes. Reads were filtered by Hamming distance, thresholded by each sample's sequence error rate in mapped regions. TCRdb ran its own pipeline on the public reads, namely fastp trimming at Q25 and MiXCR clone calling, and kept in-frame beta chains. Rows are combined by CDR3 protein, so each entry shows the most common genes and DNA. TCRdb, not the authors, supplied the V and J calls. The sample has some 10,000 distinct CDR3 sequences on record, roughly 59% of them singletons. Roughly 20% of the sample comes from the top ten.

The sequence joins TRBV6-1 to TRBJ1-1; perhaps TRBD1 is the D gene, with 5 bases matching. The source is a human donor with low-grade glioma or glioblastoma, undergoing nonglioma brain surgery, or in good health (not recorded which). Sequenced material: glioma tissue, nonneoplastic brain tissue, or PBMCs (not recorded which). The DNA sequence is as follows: TGTGCCTCCGAACAGCCCAGGGTGGCTGAAGCTTTCTTT. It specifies CASEQPRVAEAFF.